These 21 T cell receptor beta chains were sequenced from one sample in a study of cytomegalovirus exposure and HLA in healthy donors. The PCR ran on 60 Vbeta and 13 Jbeta primers. The method was immunoSEQ multiplex PCR; TCRdb's version includes in-frame clones alone and lacks a portion of them. The table shows approximately 97,000 clones, with about three fifths occurring only once. Sequencing input: PBMCs. These receptors came from a human donor in good health.

The rearrangement joins TRBV7-8 to TRBJ1-5; 10 bases agree with TRBD1. The CDR3 has 15 residues. J lost 4 bases, V lost 5 bases, and 5 bases had no gene match. CDR1 and CDR2 (germline): SGHVS, FQNEAQ. As DNA, the CDR3 is TGTGCCAGCAGCCCTGGACAGGGGGTAAATCAGCCCCAGCATTTT. Translating gives CASSPGQGVNQPQHF. The whole variable domain, remainder taken from reference TRBV7-8 and TRBJ1-5, is GAGVSQSPRYKVAKRGQDVALRCDPISGHVSLFWYQQALGQGPEFLTYFQNEAQLDKSGLPSDRFFAERPEGSVSTLKIQRTQQEDSAVYLCASSPGQGVNQPQHFGDGTRLSIL.

This clone turned up a few times. The rearrangement links TRBV11-2 to TRBJ1-5, with 7 nucleotides matching TRBD1. The CDR3 has 15 residues. Germline CDR1 is SGHAT and CDR2 is FQNNGV. V dropped 4 bases and J dropped 4; count of bases not matched to a gene: 7. CDR3 coding DNA: TGTGCCAGCAGCTCCGGGACAGACTATAATCAGCCCCAGCATTTT. This translates into CASSSGTDYNQPQHF.

This chain uses TRBV6-1 with TRBJ1-5, with a possible D match to TRBD1 (5 bases). The CDR3 has 15 residues. In germline, CDR1 is MNHNS, CDR2 SASEGT. The V end was cut by 0 bases, the J end by 5 bases, with 11 bases between. The CDR3 protein is CASSEAGRGYQPQHF. CDR3 DNA sequence: TGTGCCAGCAGTGAAGCTGGGAGGGGATATCAGCCCCAGCATTTT.

The chain employs TRBV5-1 and TRBJ2-3, with 7 bases fitting TRBD1. V lost 5 bases, J lost 5 bases, and 8 bases stayed unmatched. CDR3 length: 14 amino acids. CDR1 and CDR2 from the germline V gene are SGHRS and YFSETQ. The CDR3 bases are TGCGCCAGCAGGTCCGGGACAGCCGAAGATACGCAGTATTTT. Translation gives CASRSGTAEDTQYF.

The chain links TRBV6-5 to TRBJ2-7; D gene ambiguous. CDR1 is MNHEY and CDR2 is SVGAGI in the germline V gene. The germline V and J ends were trimmed by 6 bases and 4 bases, with 13 bases remaining between them. The CDR3 is 13 residues long. For the CDR3, the DNA is TGTGCCAGCAGCCTTTCCGACGGGTACGAGCAGTACTTC. Translated, it gives CASSLSDGYEQYF.

The rearrangement uses TRBV19 and TRBJ1-1; D gene unclear. The V gene's germline CDR1 is LNHDA and CDR2 SQIVND (reference sequence). V gave up 3 bases and J gave up 7 bases, with 9 bases separating them. This CDR3 region has 12 residues. CDR3 residues: CASSIPGFEAFF. The CDR3 coding sequence is TGTGCCAGTAGTATCCCGGGATTTGAAGCTTTCTTT.

A few counts support this clone. The V call is TRBV6-5, the J call TRBJ2-1; 12 bases fit TRBD2. The V gene end was trimmed by 2 bases and the J gene end by 6 bases; junction bases not matched to a gene: 5. Germline V gene sequence: CDR1 MNHEY, CDR2 SVGAGI. This CDR3 has 16 amino acids. In nucleotides, the CDR3 is TGTGCCAGCAGTTACCGGACTAGCGGGAATCTCAATGAGCAGTTCTTC. As protein: CASSYRTSGNLNEQFF.

The chain employs TRBV11-2 and TRBJ1-1; D uncertain. This CDR3 contains 15 residues. With 2 bases removed from V and 1 base from J, the gap between germline ends came to 11 bases. Germline V gene lookup returns CDR1 SGHAT and CDR2 FQNNGV. The CDR3 bases are TGTGCCAGCAGCTTATCCAGTGCTGGGAACACTGAAGCTTTCTTT. The encoded protein is CASSLSSAGNTEAFF.

The CDR3 nucleotides read TGTGCCAGCAGCTTACGTGCTCGGACTAGTGTTTTTTTTGGCGATGAGCAGTTCTTC. It is translated as CASSLRARTSVFFGDEQFF. The chain joins TRBV11-2 to TRBJ2-1; 7 bases match TRBD2. The CDR3 consists of 19 residues. V lost 2 bases to trimming and J lost 8 bases; unmatched junction nucleotides: 21. The germline V gene encodes CDR1 SGHAT and CDR2 FQNNGV. Full variable domain (missing parts from reference TRBV11-2 and TRBJ2-1): EAGVAQSPRYKIIEKRQSVAFWCNPISGHATLYWYQQILGQGPKLLIQFQNNGVVDDSQLPKDRFSAERLKGVDSTLKIQPAKLEDSAVYLCASSLRARTSVFFGDEQFFGPGTRLTVL.

The chain couples TRBV18 to TRBJ2-7; 7 nucleotides agree with TRBD1. The J segment lost 1 base and the V segment lost 3 bases, leaving 3 bases of the junction unmatched. Germline CDR1 is KGHSH and CDR2 is LQKENI. The CDR3 contains 14 residues. CDR3 in amino acids: CASSPSDRSYEQYF. In DNA, the CDR3 is TGTGCCAGCTCACCGTCGGACAGGTCCTACGAGCAGTACTTC.

This clone was counted only a few times. The chain recombines TRBV5-1 with TRBJ2-6, with 9 bases that match TRBD1. Germline assignment: CDR1 SGHRS and CDR2 YFSETQ. V was pared by 4 bases and J by 2 bases, with 10 bases of the junction left unmatched. The CDR3 totals 18 residues. CDR3 DNA: TGCGCCAGCAGCCGACAAGGTGGGACAGGGACTGGGGCCAACGTCCTGACTTTC. It specifies CASSRQGGTGTGANVLTF.

The J gene is TRBJ1-1, the V gene TRBV11-2, with a weak D call TRBD1 (5 bases). The length of the CDR3 is 14 residues. Germline V gene data show CDR1 as SGHAT and CDR2 as FQNNGV. Trimming took off 5 bases at V and 7 bases at J, with 17 bases between the two ends. The CDR3 region has the DNA TGTGCCAGCAGCCTCTTCGGGGGGTTCGTTGAAGCTTTCTTT. Its translation: CASSLFGGFVEAFF.

This chain joins TRBV27 and TRBJ2-1; TRBD1 matches at 10 bases. The V segment lost 4 bases and the J segment 7 bases; nucleotides outside the gene matches: 10. Per the germline V gene, CDR1 is MNHEY and CDR2 is SMNVEV (reference sequence). The CDR3 covers 16 residues. The chain's CDR3 is CASSSYATDRGNEQFF. The CDR3 nucleotides are TGTGCCAGCAGTTCCTACGCTACGGACAGGGGGAATGAGCAGTTCTTC.

The chain is built from TRBV5-8 and TRBJ1-2; a possible D gene is TRBD1 (6 bases). Trimming took 2 bases from V and 7 from J, leaving 15 bases between them. The CDR3 covers 14 residues. CDR1 is SGHTS, CDR2 YDEGEE, per germline. The CDR3 region is CASSFGGSRGGYTF. The CDR3 nucleotides are TGTGCCAGCAGCTTTGGGGGCTCCCGAGGTGGCTACACCTTC.

This clone was counted only a few times. V gene TRBV13 combines with J gene TRBJ1-1; D is uncertain. CDR3 length: 11 residues. V was pared by 8 bases and J by 4 bases, with 8 bases between. Germline CDR1 PRHDT, CDR2 FYEKMQ (reference sequence). The CDR3: CASRRGTEAFF. CDR3 DNA sequence: TGTGCCAGCCGGCGGGGCACTGAAGCTTTCTTT.

The chain combines TRBV6-4 with TRBJ2-1; a possible D gene is TRBD1 (6 bases). V was clipped by 3 bases and J by 0 bases, with 6 bases between them. The CDR3 length is 14 residues. Germline V gene lookup returns CDR1 MRHNA and CDR2 SNTAGT. The DNA for the CDR3 is TGTGCCAGCAGTGAGGACAGCTCCTACAATGAGCAGTTCTTC. Its protein product is CASSEDSSYNEQFF.

This clone turned up a few times. V gene TRBV5-4 combines with J gene TRBJ2-2; TRBD2 aligns across 8 bases. The CDR3 is 16 residues long. Germline V gene lookup returns CDR1 SGHNT and CDR2 YYREEE (reference sequence). The J segment lost 7 bases and the V segment lost 3 bases, leaving 11 bases of the junction unmatched. CDR3 coding DNA: TGTGCCAGCAGCTCCAGGGGACGGGAGGGCCTCGGGGAGCTGTTTTTT. It is translated as CASSSRGREGLGELFF. Based on the CDR3 plus reference TRBV5-4 and TRBJ2-2, the full variable domain is ETGVTQSPTHLIKTRGQQVTLRCSSQSGHNTVSWYQQALGQGPQFIFQYYREEENGRGNFPPRFSGLQFPNYSSELNVNALELDDSALYLCASSSRGREGLGELFFGEGSRLTVL.

The chain links TRBV9 to TRBJ2-4, with D hard to call. Germline-derived CDR1 and CDR2 are SGDLS and YYNGEE. Deletions cut 0 bases from V and 0 bases from J, with 10 bases between. The CDR3 loop spans 16 amino acids. The CDR3 region has the DNA TGTGCCAGCAGCGTAGGACTTCCCTCAGCCAAAAACATTCAGTACTTC. It is translated as CASSVGLPSAKNIQYF.

V usage is TRBV5-1 and J usage is TRBJ2-1; D gene unclear. With 2 bases removed from V and 1 base from J, the gap between germline ends came to 10 bases. Germline loops: CDR1 SGHRS, CDR2 YFSETQ. This CDR3 spans 15 amino acids. The CDR3 region is CASSLRTTSYNEQFF. Here the CDR3 DNA reads TGCGCCAGCAGCTTAAGAACCACATCCTACAATGAGCAGTTCTTC.

V gene TRBV14 combines with J gene TRBJ2-1, with 7 bases lining up with TRBD2. V trimming: 4 bases; J trimming: 7 bases; junction bases outside the gene matches: 7. The CDR3 totals 14 residues. Germline-derived CDR1 and CDR2 are SGHDN and FVKESK. The DNA for the CDR3 is TGTGCCAGCAGCCTTGGGACTACTTGGAATGAGCAGTTCTTC. It translates to CASSLGTTWNEQFF.

V gene TRBV6-1 combines with J gene TRBJ2-5, with D maybe TRBD2 (6 bases). Trimming pared 4 bases from V and 2 bases from J, leaving 14 bases between. CDR1 MNHNS and CDR2 SASEGT come from the germline V gene. The CDR3 is 15 residues long. The CDR3 sequence: CASSAEGLPQETQYF. CDR3 coding DNA: TGTGCCAGCAGTGCGGAGGGACTGCCGCAAGAGACCCAGTACTTC.